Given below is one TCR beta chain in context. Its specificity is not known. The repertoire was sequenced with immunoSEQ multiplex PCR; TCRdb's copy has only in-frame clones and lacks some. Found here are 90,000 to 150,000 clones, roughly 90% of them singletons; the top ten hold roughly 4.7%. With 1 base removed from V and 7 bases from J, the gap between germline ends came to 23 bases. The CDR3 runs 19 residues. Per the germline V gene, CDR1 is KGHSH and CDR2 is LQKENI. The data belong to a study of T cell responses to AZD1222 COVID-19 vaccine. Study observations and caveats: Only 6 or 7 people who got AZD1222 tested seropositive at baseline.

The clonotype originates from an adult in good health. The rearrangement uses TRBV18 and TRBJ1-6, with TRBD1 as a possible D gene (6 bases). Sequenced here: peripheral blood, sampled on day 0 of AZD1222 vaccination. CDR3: CASSPLFRGAKNLNSPLHF. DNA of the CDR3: TGTGCCAGCTCACCACTATTCAGGGGCGCCAAGAATCTCAATTCACCCCTCCACTTT.